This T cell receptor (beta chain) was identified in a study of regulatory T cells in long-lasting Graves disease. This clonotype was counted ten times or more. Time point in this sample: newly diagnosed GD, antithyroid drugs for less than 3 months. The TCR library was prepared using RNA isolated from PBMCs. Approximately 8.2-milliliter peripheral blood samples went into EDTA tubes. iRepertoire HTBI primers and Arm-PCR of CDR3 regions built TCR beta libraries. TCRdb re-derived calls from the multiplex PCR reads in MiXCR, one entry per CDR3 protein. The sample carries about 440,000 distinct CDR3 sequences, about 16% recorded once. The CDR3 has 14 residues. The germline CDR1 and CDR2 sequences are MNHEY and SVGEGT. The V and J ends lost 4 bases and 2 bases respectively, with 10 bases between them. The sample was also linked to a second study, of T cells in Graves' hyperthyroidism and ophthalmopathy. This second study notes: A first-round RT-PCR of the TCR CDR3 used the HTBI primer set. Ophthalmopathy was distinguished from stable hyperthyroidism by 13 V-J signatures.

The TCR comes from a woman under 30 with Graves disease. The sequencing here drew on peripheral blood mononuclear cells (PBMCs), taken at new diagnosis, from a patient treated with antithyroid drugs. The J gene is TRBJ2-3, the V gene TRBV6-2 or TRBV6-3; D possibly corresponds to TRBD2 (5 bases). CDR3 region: CASSSYRDTDTQYF. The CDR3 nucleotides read TGTGCCAGCAGTTCCTATCGGGACACAGATACGCAGTATTTT.